One sample yielded the 10 T cell receptor beta chains listed below, sequenced in a study of T cell changes during pregnancy in multiple sclerosis. The protocol was immunoSEQ multiplex PCR, while the TCRdb copy is restricted to in-frame clones and leaves out a portion. This repertoire shows around 88,000 clones, more than 85% found once; its top ten account for roughly 2.5%. Sequenced material: peripheral blood, taken in the first trimester of pregnancy. These receptors all come from a female donor with multiple sclerosis, enrolled in a pregnancy study.

The chain carries TRBV20-1 and TRBJ2-5, with a tentative D call TRBD1 (6 bases). The V gene lost 1 base and the J gene lost 14 bases, with 14 bases spanning the gap. In germline, CDR1 is DFQATT, CDR2 SNEGSKA (reference sequence). CDR3 length: 11 residues. CDR3 amino acids: CSARVTGSIYF. CDR3 nucleotide sequence: TGCAGTGCTAGAGTCACAGGGTCCATCTACTTC.

The chain combines TRBV28 with TRBJ2-7, with D possibly matching TRBD1 (6 bases). From germline, CDR1 is MDHEN and CDR2 SYDVKM. The CDR3 consists of 14 residues. V was cut by 5 bases and J by 4 bases, with 15 bases left in between. For the CDR3, the DNA is TGTGCCAGCAGTACACAGGGATCCGTGTACGAGCAGTACTTC. This sequence encodes CASSTQGSVYEQYF.

This chain links TRBV5-1 with TRBJ2-2; 12 bases line up with TRBD2. The V gene end was trimmed by 3 bases and the J gene end by 1 base; junction bases not matched to a gene: 4. Germline V lookup: CDR1 SGHRS, CDR2 YFSETQ. The CDR3 is 17 residues long. This CDR3 is CASSSGLAGWNTGELFF. The CDR3 nucleotides read TGCGCCAGCAGCTCGGGACTAGCGGGCTGGAACACCGGGGAGCTGTTTTTT.

The chain links TRBV28 to TRBJ1-3; D is undetermined. V lost 4 bases and J 2 bases, leaving 21 bases between the germline ends. Looked up from germline, CDR1 is MDHEN and CDR2 is SYDVKM. The CDR3 spans 18 residues. CDR3 DNA sequence: TGTGCCAGCAGTTCCCCCCAGGTCGACATTACAACTGGAAACACCATATATTTT. Its protein is CASSSPQVDITTGNTIYF.

This chain joins TRBV7-2 and TRBJ2-6; no clear D. CDR1 and CDR2 (germline): SGHTA, FQGNSA. The CDR3 sequence is 14 residues long. Deletions cut 1 base from V and 3 bases from J, with 4 bases between. The CDR3 region has the DNA TGTGCCAGCAGCTTAGATAGTGGGGCCAACGTCCTGACTTTC. Residues: CASSLDSGANVLTF.

The gene calls are TRBV7-9 and TRBJ2-1; 16 nucleotides match TRBD2. Germline V CDR1 and CDR2: SEHNR, FQNEAQ (reference sequence). V lost 4 bases, J lost 9 bases, and 12 bases stayed unmatched. The CDR3 is 18 residues long. The CDR3 DNA sequence: TGTGCCAGCAGCTCACCGGGACTAGCGGGGGGGCGGGGTAGTGAGCAGTTCTTC. This translates into CASSSPGLAGGRGSEQFF.

This CDR3 is CASKFGNDGYTF. In DNA, the CDR3 is TGTGCCAGCAAATTCGGGAACGATGGCTACACCTTC. The V and J genes are TRBV27 and TRBJ1-2; the D is unclear. The V end lost 7 bases, the J end lost 6 bases, and 12 bases lay between the germline ends. This CDR3 comprises 12 residues. Germline V CDR1 and CDR2: MNHEY, SMNVEV (reference sequence).

This clone was seen a single time. CDR3 sequence reads: CASSLAGTSGRANLIQYF. CDR3 in DNA: TGTGCCAGCAGCTTAGCGGGGACTAGCGGGAGGGCCAACCTCATTCAGTACTTC. The V and J genes are TRBV7-2 and TRBJ2-4; TRBD2 matches at 16 bases. This CDR3 is 18 amino acids long. Trimming at V came to 0 bases and at J to 9 bases, leaving 8 bases not matched to a gene. Germline loops: CDR1 SGHTA, CDR2 FQGNSA.

This clone occurred once. This chain connects TRBV18 to TRBJ1-1; 12 nucleotides align to TRBD1. Trimming took 3 bases from V and 0 from J; bases not matched to a gene: 2. The CDR3 has 16 residues. Germline V gives CDR1 KGHSH, CDR2 LQKENI. CDR3 sequence: CASSPGTGGLNTEAFF. CDR3 nucleotide sequence: TGTGCCAGCTCACCCGGGACAGGGGGCTTGAACACTGAAGCTTTCTTT.

In DNA form, the CDR3 reads TGTGCCAGCAGTTACACGTTTGGGGGGTACCTTTACGAGCAGTACTTC. It yields the protein CASSYTFGGYLYEQYF. The rearrangement links TRBV5-8 to TRBJ2-7, with D perhaps matching TRBD2 (6 bases). V was shortened by 5 bases and J by 4 bases, with 22 bases between the two germline ends. The CDR3 is 16 amino acids. Germline V gene lookup returns CDR1 SGHTS and CDR2 YDEGEE.